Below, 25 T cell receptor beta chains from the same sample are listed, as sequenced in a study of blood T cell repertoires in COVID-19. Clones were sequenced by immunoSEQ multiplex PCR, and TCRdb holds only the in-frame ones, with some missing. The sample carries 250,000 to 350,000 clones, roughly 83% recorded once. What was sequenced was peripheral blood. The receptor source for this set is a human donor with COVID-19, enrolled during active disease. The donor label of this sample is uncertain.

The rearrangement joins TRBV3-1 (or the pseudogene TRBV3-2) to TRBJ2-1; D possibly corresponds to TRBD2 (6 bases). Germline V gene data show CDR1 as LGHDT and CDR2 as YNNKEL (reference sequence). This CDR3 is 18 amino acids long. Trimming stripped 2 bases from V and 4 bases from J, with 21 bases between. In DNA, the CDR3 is TGTGCCAGCAGCCAAAGGAGGGCGGCCGAAGGGAAGTACAATGAGCAGTTCTTC. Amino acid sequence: CASSQRRAAEGKYNEQFF.

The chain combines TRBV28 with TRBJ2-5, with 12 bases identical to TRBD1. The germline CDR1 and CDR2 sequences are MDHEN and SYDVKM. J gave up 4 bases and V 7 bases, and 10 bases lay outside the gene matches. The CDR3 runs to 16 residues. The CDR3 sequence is CASIIAGDRGRETQYF. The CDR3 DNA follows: TGTGCCAGCATCATTGCAGGGGACAGGGGGCGAGAGACCCAGTACTTC.

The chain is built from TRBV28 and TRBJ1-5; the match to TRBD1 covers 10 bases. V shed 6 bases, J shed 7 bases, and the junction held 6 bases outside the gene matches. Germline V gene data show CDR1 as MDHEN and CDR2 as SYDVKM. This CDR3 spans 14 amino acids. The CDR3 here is CASSLDRGRQPQHF. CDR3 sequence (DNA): TGTGCCAGCAGCTTGGACAGGGGGAGGCAGCCCCAGCATTTT.

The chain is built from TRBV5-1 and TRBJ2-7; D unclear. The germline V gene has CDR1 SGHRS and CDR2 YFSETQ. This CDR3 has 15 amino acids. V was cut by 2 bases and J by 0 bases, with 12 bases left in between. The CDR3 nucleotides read TGCGCCAGCAGCTTATCCCCTGGAGACTCCTACGAGCAGTACTTC. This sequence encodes CASSLSPGDSYEQYF.

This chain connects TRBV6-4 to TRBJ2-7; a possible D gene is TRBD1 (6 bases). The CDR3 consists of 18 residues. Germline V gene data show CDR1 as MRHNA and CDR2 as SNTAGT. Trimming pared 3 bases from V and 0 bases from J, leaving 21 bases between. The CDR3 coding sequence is TGTGCCAGCAGTGATTGGTGGTTGACGAGGGGGATCTCCTACGAGCAGTACTTC. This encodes CASSDWWLTRGISYEQYF.

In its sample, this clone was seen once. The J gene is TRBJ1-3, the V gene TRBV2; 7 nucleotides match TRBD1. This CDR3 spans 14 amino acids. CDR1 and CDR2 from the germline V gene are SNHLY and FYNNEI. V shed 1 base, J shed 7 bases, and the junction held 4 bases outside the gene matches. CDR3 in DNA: TGTGCCAGCAGTGAAGGACAGGGAAGTAACACCATATATTTT. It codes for CASSEGQGSNTIYF.

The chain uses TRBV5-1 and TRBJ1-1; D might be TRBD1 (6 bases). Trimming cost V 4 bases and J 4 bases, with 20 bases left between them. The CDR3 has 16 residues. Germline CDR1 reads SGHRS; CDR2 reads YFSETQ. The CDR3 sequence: CASSRSDRGLGTEAFF. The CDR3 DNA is TGCGCCAGCAGCCGATCGGACAGAGGCCTTGGCACTGAAGCTTTCTTT.

This CDR3 reads CASSLGGTGRRSGYTF. CDR3 bases: TGTGCCAGCAGCTTGGGTGGGACAGGAAGGAGATCCGGCTACACCTTC. The V gene is TRBV5-4, the J gene TRBJ1-2, with TRBD1 matching over 8 bases. This CDR3 is 16 amino acids long. CDR1 is SGHNT and CDR2 is YYREEE in the germline V gene (reference sequence). V dropped 0 bases and J dropped 8; count of bases not matched to a gene: 12. Together with reference TRBV5-4 and TRBJ1-2, the CDR3 gives the full variable domain: ETGVTQSPTHLIKTRGQQVTLRCSSQSGHNTVSWYQQALGQGPQFIFQYYREEENGRGNFPPRFSGLQFPNYSSELNVNALELDDSALYLCASSLGGTGRRSGYTFGSGTRLTVV.

The chain's CDR3 is CASSQGGGPRTYGYTF. CDR3 sequence (DNA): TGTGCCAGCAGCCAAGGGGGAGGGCCAAGGACCTATGGCTACACCTTC. This chain links TRBV3-1 (or the pseudogene TRBV3-2) with TRBJ1-2; D unclear. Per the germline V gene, CDR1 is LGHDT and CDR2 is YNNKEL (reference sequence). This CDR3 region has 16 residues. Trimming removed 1 base from V and 4 bases from J, with 16 bases in between.

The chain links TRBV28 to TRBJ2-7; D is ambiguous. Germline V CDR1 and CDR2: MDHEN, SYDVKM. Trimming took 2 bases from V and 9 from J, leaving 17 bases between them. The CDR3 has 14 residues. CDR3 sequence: CASSLSQALRGQYF. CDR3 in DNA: TGTGCCAGCAGTTTAAGCCAAGCCTTACGAGGGCAGTACTTC.

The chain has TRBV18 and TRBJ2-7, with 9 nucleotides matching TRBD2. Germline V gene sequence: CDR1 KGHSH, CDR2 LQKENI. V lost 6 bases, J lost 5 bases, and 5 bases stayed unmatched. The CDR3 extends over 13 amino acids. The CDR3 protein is CASSPSGTDEQYF. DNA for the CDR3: TGTGCCAGCTCCCCTAGCGGGACTGACGAGCAGTACTTC.

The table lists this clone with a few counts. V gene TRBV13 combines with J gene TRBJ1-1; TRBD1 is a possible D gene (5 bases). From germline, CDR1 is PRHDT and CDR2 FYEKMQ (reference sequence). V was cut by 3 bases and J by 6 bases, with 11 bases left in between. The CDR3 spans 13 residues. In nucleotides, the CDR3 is TGTGCCAGCAGCTTGTCGACAGAATCTGAAGCTTTCTTT. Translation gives CASSLSTESEAFF.

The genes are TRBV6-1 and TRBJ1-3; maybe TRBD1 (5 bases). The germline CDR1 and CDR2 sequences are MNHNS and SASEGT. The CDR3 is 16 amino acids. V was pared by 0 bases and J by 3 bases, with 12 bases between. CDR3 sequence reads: CASSEAWGGGGNTIYF. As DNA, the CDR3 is TGTGCCAGCAGTGAAGCGTGGGGGGGAGGTGGAAACACCATATATTTT.

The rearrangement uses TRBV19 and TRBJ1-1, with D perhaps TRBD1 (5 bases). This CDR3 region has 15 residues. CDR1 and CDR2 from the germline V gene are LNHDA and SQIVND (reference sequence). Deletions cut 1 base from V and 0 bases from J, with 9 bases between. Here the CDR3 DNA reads TGTGCCAGTAGTATAGGGGGCAGGGTGAACACTGAAGCTTTCTTT. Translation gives CASSIGGRVNTEAFF.

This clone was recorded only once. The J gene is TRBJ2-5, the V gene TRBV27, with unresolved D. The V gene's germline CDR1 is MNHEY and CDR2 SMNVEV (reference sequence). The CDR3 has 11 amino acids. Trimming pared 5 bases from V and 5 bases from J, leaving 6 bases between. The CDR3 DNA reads TGTGCCAGCAGTCCCGTCGAGACCCAGTACTTC. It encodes CASSPVETQYF.

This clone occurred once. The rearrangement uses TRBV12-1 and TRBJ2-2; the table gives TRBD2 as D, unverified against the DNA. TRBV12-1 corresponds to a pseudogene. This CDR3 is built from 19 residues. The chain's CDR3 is CASSFGPSGRAENTGELFF. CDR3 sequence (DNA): TGTGCCAGCAGCTTTGGCCCAAGCGGGAGGGCCGAGAACACCGGGGAGCTGTTTTTT.

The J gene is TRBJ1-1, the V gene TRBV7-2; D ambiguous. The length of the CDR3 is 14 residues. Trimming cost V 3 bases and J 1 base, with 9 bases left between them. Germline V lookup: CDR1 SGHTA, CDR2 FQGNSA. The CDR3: CASSLGPGNTEAFF. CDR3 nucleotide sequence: TGTGCCAGCAGCTTGGGCCCAGGGAACACTGAAGCTTTCTTT.

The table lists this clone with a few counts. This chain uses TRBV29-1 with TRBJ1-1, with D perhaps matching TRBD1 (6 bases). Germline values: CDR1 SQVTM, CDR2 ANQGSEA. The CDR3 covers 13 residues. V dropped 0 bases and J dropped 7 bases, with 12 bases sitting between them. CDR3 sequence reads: CSVEDRGGLEAFF. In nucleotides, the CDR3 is TGCAGCGTTGAAGATAGGGGGGGTCTTGAAGCTTTCTTT. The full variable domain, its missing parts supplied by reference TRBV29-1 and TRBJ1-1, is SAVISQKPSRDICQRGTSLTIQCQVDSQVTMMFWYRQQPGQSLTLIATANQGSEATYESGFVIDKFPISRPNLTFSTLTVSNMSPEDSSIYLCSVEDRGGLEAFFGQGTRLTVV.

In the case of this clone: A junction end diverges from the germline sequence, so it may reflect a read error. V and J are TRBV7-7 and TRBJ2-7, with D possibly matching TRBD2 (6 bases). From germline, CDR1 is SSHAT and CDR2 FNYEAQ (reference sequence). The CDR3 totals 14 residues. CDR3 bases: TGTGCTAGCAGCTTAGGAGGGTCTAGTGGGGAGCAGTACTTC. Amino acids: CASSLGGSSGEQYF.

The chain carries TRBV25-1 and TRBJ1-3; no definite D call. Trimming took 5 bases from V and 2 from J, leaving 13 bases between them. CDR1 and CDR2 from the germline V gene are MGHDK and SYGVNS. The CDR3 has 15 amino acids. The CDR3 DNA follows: TGTGCCAGCAGTCTAACCACCCTAACTGGAAACACCATATATTTT. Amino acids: CASSLTTLTGNTIYF. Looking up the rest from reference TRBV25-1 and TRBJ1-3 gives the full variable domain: EADIYQTPRYLVIGTGKKITLECSQTMGHDKMYWYQQDPGMELHLIHYSYGVNSTEKGDLSSESTVSRIRTEHFPLTLESARPSHTSQYLCASSLTTLTGNTIYFGEGSWLTVV.

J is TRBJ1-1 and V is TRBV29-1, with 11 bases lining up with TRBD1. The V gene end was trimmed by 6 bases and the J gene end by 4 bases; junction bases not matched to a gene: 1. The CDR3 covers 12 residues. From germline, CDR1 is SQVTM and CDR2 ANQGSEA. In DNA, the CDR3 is TGCAGCGTCGGACAGGGGGCCACTGAAGCTTTCTTT. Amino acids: CSVGQGATEAFF. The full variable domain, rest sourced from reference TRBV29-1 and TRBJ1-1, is SAVISQKPSRDICQRGTSLTIQCQVDSQVTMMFWYRQQPGQSLTLIATANQGSEATYESGFVIDKFPISRPNLTFSTLTVSNMSPEDSSIYLCSVGQGATEAFFGQGTRLTVV.

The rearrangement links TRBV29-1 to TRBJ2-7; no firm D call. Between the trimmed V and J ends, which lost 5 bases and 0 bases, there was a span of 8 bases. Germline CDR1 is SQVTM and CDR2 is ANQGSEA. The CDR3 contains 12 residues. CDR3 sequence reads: CSVIVASYEQYF. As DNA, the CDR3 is TGCAGCGTTATAGTAGCCTCCTACGAGCAGTACTTC.

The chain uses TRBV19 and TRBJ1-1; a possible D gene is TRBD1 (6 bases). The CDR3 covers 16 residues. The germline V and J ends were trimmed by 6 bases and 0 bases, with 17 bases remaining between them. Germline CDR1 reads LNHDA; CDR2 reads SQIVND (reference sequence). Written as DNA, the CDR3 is TGTGCCAGTAGGGATGGGACATTCATACTGAACACTGAAGCTTTCTTT. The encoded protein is CASRDGTFILNTEAFF.

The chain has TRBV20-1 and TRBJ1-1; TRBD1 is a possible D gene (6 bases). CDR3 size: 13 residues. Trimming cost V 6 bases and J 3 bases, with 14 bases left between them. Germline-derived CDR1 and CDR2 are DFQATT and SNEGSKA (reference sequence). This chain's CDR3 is CSASQGPDTEAFF. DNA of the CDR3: TGCAGTGCGAGTCAGGGGCCGGACACTGAAGCTTTCTTT.

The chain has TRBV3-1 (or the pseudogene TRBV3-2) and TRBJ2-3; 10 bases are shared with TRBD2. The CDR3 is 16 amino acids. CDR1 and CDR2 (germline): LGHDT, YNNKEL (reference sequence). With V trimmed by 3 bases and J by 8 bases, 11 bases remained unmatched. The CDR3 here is CASSQASGRGSVTQYF. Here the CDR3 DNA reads TGTGCCAGCAGCCAGGCTAGCGGGAGAGGATCGGTTACGCAGTATTTT.